The 17 T cell receptor beta chains given below trace back to one sample, sequenced in a study of blood T cell repertoires in COVID-19. The repertoire was sequenced with immunoSEQ multiplex PCR; TCRdb's copy has only in-frame clones and lacks some. The sample holds about 52,000 clones, roughly nine tenths seen once. The sequenced sample was peripheral blood. All receptors derive from a human donor with active COVID-19. The donor label of this sample is uncertain.

This chain links TRBV7-9 with TRBJ2-7, with D possibly being TRBD2 (6 bases). Trimming left V 2 bases short and J 2 bases short, with 16 bases between. Germline assignment: CDR1 SEHNR and CDR2 FQNEAQ (reference sequence). This CDR3 is 16 amino acids long. CDR3: CASSLLWRGSPYEQYF. DNA of the CDR3: TGTGCCAGCAGCTTATTATGGCGGGGAAGCCCCTACGAGCAGTACTTC.

The chain carries TRBV18 and TRBJ2-7, with a weak D call TRBD1 (5 bases). Germline V CDR1 and CDR2: KGHSH, LQKENI. This CDR3 comprises 16 residues. The V gene lost 5 bases and the J gene lost 1 base, with 18 bases spanning the gap. The CDR3 DNA sequence: TGTGCCAGCTCATTAATGGGGCTGCGTGGGTCCTACGAGCAGTACTTC. Protein: CASSLMGLRGSYEQYF.

J is TRBJ1-2 and V is TRBV9, with 7 bases aligning to TRBD1. The CDR3 runs 16 residues. The V and J ends lost 0 bases and 6 bases, in that order; junction bases with no gene match: 11. Germline lookup yields CDR1 SGDLS and CDR2 YYNGEE. The CDR3 DNA follows: TGTGCCAGCAGCGTAGCTACGAGAGGGGGCGAGGATGGCTACACCTTC. Amino acid sequence: CASSVATRGGEDGYTF.

The rearrangement links TRBV5-6 to TRBJ1-2; D is ambiguous. The CDR3 runs 14 residues. Between the trimmed V and J ends, which lost 6 bases and 2 bases, there was a span of 14 bases. Germline CDR1 is SGHDT and CDR2 is YYEEEE. CDR3 sequence: CASNFPTANYGYTF. The CDR3 region has the DNA TGTGCCAGCAACTTTCCCACAGCCAACTATGGCTACACCTTC.

The table lists this clone with a few counts. The CDR3 nucleotides are TGTGCCAGCAGTTACTCGAGTGGGACAACTACCTACGAGCAGTACTTC. Its translation is CASSYSSGTTTYEQYF. The genes are TRBV6-5 and TRBJ2-7; the D gene is possibly TRBD1 (6 bases). The CDR3 runs 16 residues. V was shortened by 0 bases and J by 2 bases, with 14 bases between the two germline ends. Looked up from germline, CDR1 is MNHEY and CDR2 is SVGAGI.

The V and J genes are TRBV4-2 and TRBJ2-5; 9 bases are a match to TRBD1. The V gene end was trimmed by 3 bases and the J gene end by 5 bases; junction bases not matched to a gene: 4. The germline V gene has CDR1 LGHNA and CDR2 YNFKEQ. This CDR3 has 14 amino acids. The CDR3 DNA sequence: TGTGCCAGCAGCCAGGAAGGACAGGGGGAGACCCAGTACTTC. Encoded protein: CASSQEGQGETQYF.

The chain is built from TRBV19 and TRBJ1-2, with TRBD1 matching over 7 bases. CDR3 length: 16 residues. CDR1 LNHDA and CDR2 SQIVND come from the germline V gene (reference sequence). The V and J ends lost 5 bases and 0 bases, in that order; junction bases with no gene match: 9. The CDR3 region has the DNA TGTGCCAGTAGTGCACTGGGACAGATAGCTAACTATGGCTACACCTTC. Translation: CASSALGQIANYGYTF.

This sequence joins TRBV18 and TRBJ2-7, with a weak D call TRBD1 (5 bases). Trimming pared 3 bases from V and 0 bases from J, leaving 9 bases between. The CDR3 is made up of 14 amino acids. The V gene's germline CDR1 is KGHSH and CDR2 LQKENI. The DNA of the CDR3 is TGTGCCAGCTCACCGCCAGACAGCTCCTACGAGCAGTACTTC. Translating it yields CASSPPDSSYEQYF.

The rearrangement links TRBV7-8 to TRBJ2-1; no definite D call. V was cut by 5 bases and J by 7 bases, with 18 bases left in between. CDR1 is SGHVS and CDR2 is FQNEAQ in the germline V gene. This CDR3 contains 15 residues. The CDR3 here is CASSTRITVQNEQFF. The CDR3 DNA is TGTGCCAGCAGCACGAGGATAACGGTACAAAATGAGCAGTTCTTC.

This sequence joins TRBV18 and TRBJ2-3; 15 bases line up with TRBD2. The germline CDR1 and CDR2 sequences are KGHSH and LQKENI. The CDR3 totals 17 residues. The V and J ends lost 3 bases and 6 bases, in that order; junction bases with no gene match: 7. The CDR3 DNA sequence: TGTGCCAGCTCACCGCCGGGACTAGCGGGGGGTCAGGATACGCAGTATTTT. Protein product: CASSPPGLAGGQDTQYF.

The CDR3 loop is CAIHSHLRGFGYTF. DNA of the CDR3: TGTGCCATCCACTCGCACCTCAGGGGATTCGGCTACACCTTC. The rearrangement links TRBV10-3 to TRBJ1-2, with D possibly matching TRBD1 (6 bases). This CDR3 has 14 residues. Looked up from germline, CDR1 is ENHRY and CDR2 is SYGVKD. The germline V and J ends were trimmed by 8 bases and 8 bases, with 21 bases remaining between them.

The chain carries TRBV5-1 and TRBJ1-4; 8 bases agree with TRBD1. This CDR3 comprises 15 residues. With V trimmed by 7 bases and J by 10 bases, 15 bases remained unmatched. The germline CDR1 and CDR2 sequences are SGHRS and YFSETQ. The CDR3 DNA reads as TGCGCCAGCTCGGACAGGGAGTCGAACAACCCAAAACTGTTTTTT. Translated: CASSDRESNNPKLFF.

The chain employs TRBV24-1 and TRBJ2-2; the match to TRBD1 covers 8 bases. V gave up 11 bases and J gave up 3 bases; unmatched junction bases: 1. There are 12 residues in the CDR3. Germline CDR1 reads KGHDR; CDR2 reads SFDVKD. The CDR3 here is CAIQGDTGELFF. In DNA form, the CDR3 reads TGTGCCATACAGGGGGACACCGGGGAGCTGTTTTTT.

This clone came up once. This chain links TRBV12-3 or TRBV12-4 with TRBJ1-1; D is unresolved. This CDR3 has 13 amino acids. Trimming removed 6 bases from V and 5 bases from J, with 13 bases in between. The CDR3 DNA reads as TGTGCCAGCAGACCCTACCCACGAACTGAAGCTTTCTTT. Translation: CASRPYPRTEAFF.

The rearrangement links TRBV7-2 to TRBJ1-2; D is perhaps TRBD1 (5 bases). Germline CDR1 SGHTA, CDR2 FQGNSA. The CDR3 loop spans 12 amino acids. Trimming shortened V by 6 bases and J by 5 bases, and 10 bases separated the two germline ends. This CDR3 reads CASSRDRYGYTF. In DNA, the CDR3 is TGTGCCAGCAGTCGCGACAGATATGGCTACACCTTC. The complete variable domain, with remaining parts taken from reference TRBV7-2 and TRBJ1-2, reads GAGVSQSPSNKVTEKGKDVELRCDPISGHTALYWYRQSLGQGLEFLIYFQGNSAPDKSGLPSDRFSAERTGGSVSTLTIQRTQQEDSAVYLCASSRDRYGYTFGSGTRLTVV.

This sequence joins TRBV4-3 and TRBJ2-3; 7 nucleotides agree with TRBD2. This CDR3 comprises 17 residues. Germline values: CDR1 LGHNA, CDR2 YSLEER. V was clipped by 1 base and J by 1 base; unmatched bases: 8. This CDR3 is CASSQGLARGGTDTQYF. The CDR3 nucleotides are TGCGCCAGCAGCCAAGGGTTGGCACGGGGGGGCACAGATACGCAGTATTTT.

This clone was seen a few times. The chain uses TRBV10-3 and TRBJ2-2, with unresolved D. Germline V CDR1 and CDR2: ENHRY, SYGVKD. V dropped 8 bases and J dropped 2 bases, with 9 bases sitting between them. The CDR3 has 13 amino acids. The CDR3: CAIRSTNTGELFF. In DNA form, the CDR3 reads TGTGCCATCCGCTCGACTAACACCGGGGAGCTGTTTTTT.